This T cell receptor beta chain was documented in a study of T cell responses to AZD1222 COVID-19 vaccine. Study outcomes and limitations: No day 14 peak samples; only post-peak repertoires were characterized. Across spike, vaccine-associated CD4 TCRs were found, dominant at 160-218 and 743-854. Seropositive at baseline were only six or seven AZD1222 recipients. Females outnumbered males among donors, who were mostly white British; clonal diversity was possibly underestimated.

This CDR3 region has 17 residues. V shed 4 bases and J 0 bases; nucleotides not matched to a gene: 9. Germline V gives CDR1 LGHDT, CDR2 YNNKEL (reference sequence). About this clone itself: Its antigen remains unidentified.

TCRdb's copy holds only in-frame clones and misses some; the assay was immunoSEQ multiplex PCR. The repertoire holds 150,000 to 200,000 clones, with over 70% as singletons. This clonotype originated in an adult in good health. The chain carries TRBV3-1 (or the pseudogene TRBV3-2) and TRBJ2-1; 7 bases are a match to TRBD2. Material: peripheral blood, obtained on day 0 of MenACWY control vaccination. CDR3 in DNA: TGTGCCAGCAGCCTGTACACTAGCGCGAGCTCCTACAATGAGCAGTTCTTC. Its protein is CASSLYTSASSYNEQFF.